This TCR beta chain comes out of a study of blood T cell repertoires in COVID-19. Study-level background: The cDNA or gDNA used as material had been derived from T cells, B-cell-depleted T cells, or PBMCs.

V lost 3 bases to trimming and J lost 7 bases; unmatched junction nucleotides: 2. The CDR3 is 12 residues long. Germline V gives CDR1 MGHDK, CDR2 SYGVNS. Sequencing was performed with immunoSEQ multiplex PCR; in TCRdb, only in-frame clones are kept and a portion is missing. The sample includes more than 200,000 clones, about nine tenths of them seen just once. The V call is TRBV25-1, the J call TRBJ2-5; 7 bases align to TRBD1. Material for sequencing was peripheral blood. The TCR was taken from a man aged 70-80 years with acute or convalescent COVID-19. DNA of the CDR3: TGTGCCAGCAGTGAGGGGGACAGGACCCAGTACTTC. Residues: CASSEGDRTQYF.